This passage covers 11 T cell receptor beta chains from one sample sequenced in a study of T cells in Graves' hyperthyroidism and ophthalmopathy (dated by TCRdb to about 2019). Preparation of the library involved multiplex PCR. The listed sequencing device is Illumina HiSeq 2000. Amplification of TCR beta CDR3 regions was carried out from RNA transcripts. A first-round RT-PCR of the TCR CDR3 used the HTBI primer set with the Qiagen OneStep RT-PCR kit. Using fastp at Q25 and MiXCR, TCRdb reprocessed the public reads and kept productive beta chains. Identical CDR3 proteins give one entry, which carries the most common genes and DNA. Present in this sample are around 440,000 distinct CDR3 sequences, approximately 14% of which were seen just once. The ten top clones hold roughly 14% of the sample. What was sequenced was blood. These receptors came from a woman aged 18-30 years with Graves' hyperthyroidism.

The chain carries TRBV20-1 and TRBJ2-3; TRBD2 is a possible D gene (5 bases). CDR3 length: 16 amino acids. Germline CDR1 DFQATT, CDR2 SNEGSKA (reference sequence). Trimming took 4 bases from V and 3 from J, leaving 20 bases between them. CDR3 region: CSATGPWGAVTDTQYF. CDR3 coding DNA: TGCAGTGCTACCGGGCCATGGGGAGCGGTAACAGATACGCAGTATTTT.

This chain joins TRBV7-2 and TRBJ2-7; 9 nucleotides agree with TRBD1. This CDR3 has 14 residues. After removal of 4 bases from V and 2 bases from J, the junction contained 3 bases not matched to a gene. CDR1 and CDR2 from the germline V gene are SGHTA and FQGNSA. In nucleotides, the CDR3 is TGTACCAGCAGCTCCTGGACAGGGGCCTACGAGCAGTACTTC. It specifies CTSSSWTGAYEQYF.

There are many counts of this clonotype. The genes are TRBV28 and TRBJ2-3, with D hard to call. This CDR3 contains 10 residues. V shed 11 bases and J shed 9 bases, with 12 bases lying between them. Germline CDR1 is MDHEN and CDR2 is SYDVKM. As DNA, the CDR3 is TGTGCCCCCTGGGGAAGAACGCAGTATTTT. It encodes CAPWGRTQYF.

This clonotype was seen more than once but under ten times. This chain uses TRBV5-1 with TRBJ2-5, with D possibly matching TRBD1 (5 bases). The CDR3 has 15 residues. Trimming removed 7 bases at V and 4 bases at J, with 20 bases between. Germline V gives CDR1 SGHRS, CDR2 YFSETQ. The CDR3 is CASSRVRLTAETQYF. The CDR3 region has the DNA TGCGCCAGCTCCCGTGTCCGGTTGACAGCAGAGACCCAGTACTTC.

There are many counts of this clonotype. The rearrangement uses TRBV5-1 and TRBJ2-7, with 7 nucleotides matching TRBD1. The J segment lost 2 bases and the V segment lost 4 bases, leaving 9 bases of the junction unmatched. This CDR3 spans 15 amino acids. Germline assignment: CDR1 SGHRS and CDR2 YFSETQ. CDR3 nucleotides: TGCGCCAGCAGCGTCCCGTTGACAGGGACCTACGAGCAGTACTTC. Translation gives CASSVPLTGTYEQYF.

This clonotype was counted many times. The V gene is TRBV27, the J gene TRBJ1-1, with no clear D. V was trimmed by 5 bases and J by 0 bases, leaving 13 bases between them. There are 15 residues in the CDR3. Germline V gene data show CDR1 as MNHEY and CDR2 as SMNVEV (reference sequence). The CDR3 here is CASSPIGPMNTEAFF. In DNA, the CDR3 is TGTGCCAGCAGTCCCATTGGGCCCATGAACACTGAAGCTTTCTTT.

The sample holds many counts of this clonotype. This chain connects TRBV6-2 or TRBV6-3 to TRBJ2-3; 8 positions agree with TRBD2. Germline V gene data show CDR1 as MNHEY and CDR2 as SVGEGT. V shed 2 bases and J 0 bases; nucleotides not matched to a gene: 4. The CDR3 runs to 16 residues. The CDR3: CASSYAGGVSTDTQYF. In DNA, the CDR3 is TGTGCCAGCAGTTACGCGGGGGGCGTTAGCACAGATACGCAGTATTTT.

In this sample, this clonotype turned up many times. V gene TRBV7-8 combines with J gene TRBJ1-3; D call uncertain. V dropped 0 bases and J dropped 2 bases, with 17 bases sitting between them. The V gene's germline CDR1 is SGHVS and CDR2 FQNEAQ. This CDR3 region has 18 residues. DNA for the CDR3: TGTGCCAGCAGCTTAGCCGCTTGGGAGCCAGCCACTGGAAACACCATATATTTT. Its translation is CASSLAAWEPATGNTIYF. Variable domain in full (rest from reference TRBV7-8 and TRBJ1-3): GAGVSQSPRYKVAKRGQDVALRCDPISGHVSLFWYQQALGQGPEFLTYFQNEAQLDKSGLPSDRFFAERPEGSVSTLKIQRTQQEDSAVYLCASSLAAWEPATGNTIYFGEGSWLTVV.

The sample holds a few counts of this clonotype. This rearrangement joins TRBV9 to TRBJ2-3, with D perhaps matching TRBD1 or TRBD2 (6 bases each). The germline V and J ends were trimmed by 1 base and 6 bases, with 15 bases remaining between them. In germline, CDR1 is SGDLS, CDR2 YYNGEE. There are 15 residues in the CDR3. This CDR3 reads CASSVFGQSGDTQYF. The CDR3 nucleotides read TGTGCCAGCAGCGTATTTGGACAGAGCGGGGATACGCAGTATTTT.

The V and J genes are TRBV20-1 and TRBJ1-5; D is possibly TRBD1 (6 bases). This CDR3 comprises 13 residues. Trimming removed 4 bases at V and 5 bases at J, with 12 bases between. In germline, CDR1 is DFQATT, CDR2 SNEGSKA (reference sequence). CDR3 in DNA: TGCAGTGCTAAACAGGGCACCGATCAGCCCCAGCATTTT. Protein: CSAKQGTDQPQHF.

This clonotype was observed at least ten times. This chain uses TRBV24-1 with TRBJ2-5; D may be TRBD2 (6 bases). The V end lost 4 bases, the J end lost 5 bases, and 22 bases lay between the germline ends. The V gene's germline CDR1 is KGHDR and CDR2 SFDVKD. This CDR3 contains 17 residues. CDR3 protein: CATSDPSGLAGSETQYF. In nucleotides, the CDR3 is TGTGCCACCAGTGACCCTTCAGGACTCGCGGGGTCCGAGACCCAGTACTTC.